Listed here are 21 T cell receptor beta chains from one sample, sequenced in a study of blood T cell repertoires in COVID-19. TCRdb keeps only in-frame clones here, not all; method: immunoSEQ multiplex PCR. The sample includes a few hundred thousand clones, about 90% of them seen just once. Sequencing used peripheral blood. The receptors come from a man aged 60 to 69 with acute or convalescent COVID-19.

This sequence joins TRBV30 and TRBJ1-5, with D tentatively TRBD1 (6 bases). The V end was cut by 3 bases, the J end by 1 base, with 22 bases between. This CDR3 is built from 18 residues. Germline V gene sequence: CDR1 GTSNPN, CDR2 SVGIG (reference sequence). The CDR3 protein is CAWSVTAGAGYSNQPQHF. The CDR3 nucleotides read TGTGCCTGGAGCGTTACGGCAGGGGCGGGTTACAGCAATCAGCCCCAGCATTTT. Filled out from reference TRBV30 and TRBJ1-5, the complete variable domain reads SQTIHQWPATLVQPVGSPLSLECTVEGTSNPNLYWYRQAAGRGLQLLFYSVGIGQISSEVPQNLSASRPQDRQFILSSKKLLLSDSGFYLCAWSVTAGAGYSNQPQHFGDGTRLSIL.

The rearrangement links TRBV30 to TRBJ1-1, with no clear D. V was clipped by 2 bases and J by 0 bases, with 10 bases between them. The CDR3 is 14 amino acids. Germline assignment: CDR1 GTSNPN and CDR2 SVGIG (reference sequence). CDR3 DNA: TGTGCCTGGAGTAACGTACTCCTGAACACTGAAGCTTTCTTT. As protein: CAWSNVLLNTEAFF.

This chain connects TRBV25-1 to TRBJ2-7; 7 bases fit TRBD1. V was clipped by 7 bases and J by 3 bases; unmatched bases: 6. The CDR3 extends over 13 amino acids. CDR1 MGHDK and CDR2 SYGVNS come from the germline V gene. Here the CDR3 reads CASTKGGLYEQYF. DNA of the CDR3: TGTGCCAGCACTAAAGGGGGCCTCTACGAGCAGTACTTC.

The genes are TRBV14 and TRBJ2-1; 7 bases are a match to TRBD1. The CDR3 loop spans 18 amino acids. Looked up from germline, CDR1 is SGHDN and CDR2 is FVKESK. J gave up 5 bases and V 0 bases, and 13 bases lay outside the gene matches. In DNA, the CDR3 is TGTGCCAGCAGCCAAGATTCACGACGCAGGGGGATTCACAATGAGCAGTTCTTC. Protein sequence: CASSQDSRRRGIHNEQFF.

This chain connects TRBV6-1 to TRBJ1-5, with 9 nucleotides matching TRBD1. The CDR3 length is 18 residues. J lost 3 bases, V lost 0 bases, and 9 bases had no gene match. In germline, CDR1 is MNHNS, CDR2 SASEGT. The CDR3 nucleotides read TGTGCCAGCAGTGAAGCGGGGGTGGGGACAGGGAACAATCAGCCCCAGCATTTT. Translated: CASSEAGVGTGNNQPQHF.

About this clone: The same CDR3 can be traced to other DNA sequences in this sample. The chain joins TRBV5-1 to TRBJ2-7, with TRBD1 matching over 7 bases. Germline lookup yields CDR1 SGHRS and CDR2 YFSETQ. The CDR3 consists of 14 residues. The V segment lost 0 bases and the J segment 0 bases; nucleotides outside the gene matches: 0. CDR3 amino acids: CASSLDRGSYEQYF. In nucleotides, the CDR3 is TGCGCCAGCAGCTTGGACAGGGGCTCCTACGAGCAGTACTTC.

J is TRBJ1-2 and V is TRBV10-3; 7 nucleotides agree with TRBD1. Germline lookup yields CDR1 ENHRY and CDR2 SYGVKD. Trimming took 7 bases from V and 0 from J; bases not matched to a gene: 8. This CDR3 spans 15 amino acids. CDR3 in amino acids: CAIKGTDPSNYGYTF. The CDR3, as DNA: TGTGCCATCAAGGGGACAGACCCTTCTAACTATGGCTACACCTTC.

The gene calls are TRBV2 and TRBJ1-5, with 8 nucleotides matching TRBD1. The germline gives CDR1 SNHLY, CDR2 FYNNEI. After removal of 7 bases from V and 2 bases from J, the junction contained 7 bases not matched to a gene. The CDR3 runs to 15 residues. CDR3 loop: CASNSRGPGNQPQHF. The CDR3 nucleotides read TGTGCCAGCAATAGCAGGGGGCCGGGCAATCAGCCCCAGCATTTT.

V is TRBV25-1 and J is TRBJ1-1; D may be TRBD1 (6 bases). This CDR3 is 13 amino acids long. Per the germline V gene, CDR1 is MGHDK and CDR2 is SYGVNS. V lost 5 bases, J lost 4 bases, and 11 bases lay in between. CDR3 in amino acids: CASSLGGGTEAFF. DNA for the CDR3: TGTGCCAGCAGTTTGGGAGGGGGCACTGAAGCTTTCTTT. The complete variable domain, with remaining parts taken from reference TRBV25-1 and TRBJ1-1, reads EADIYQTPRYLVIGTGKKITLECSQTMGHDKMYWYQQDPGMELHLIHYSYGVNSTEKGDLSSESTVSRIRTEHFPLTLESARPSHTSQYLCASSLGGGTEAFFGQGTRLTVV.

J is TRBJ2-2 and V is TRBV5-1, with D possibly being TRBD1 (5 bases). This CDR3 region has 16 residues. Germline V gives CDR1 SGHRS, CDR2 YFSETQ. V gave up 2 bases and J gave up 0 bases, with 11 bases separating them. CDR3 DNA sequence: TGCGCCAGCAGCTTCCAGGGATACACGAACACCGGGGAGCTGTTTTTT. As protein: CASSFQGYTNTGELFF.

The rearrangement joins TRBV4-3 to TRBJ2-7, with 7 nucleotides matching TRBD1. The CDR3 contains 16 residues. The ends lost 5 bases at V and 4 bases at J; junction bases unmatched: 14. From germline, CDR1 is LGHNA and CDR2 YSLEER. For the CDR3, the DNA is TGCGCCAGCAGCTACAGCGCCACAGGGGAGAGGTACGAGCAGTACTTC. Translating it yields CASSYSATGERYEQYF.

The J gene is TRBJ2-7, the V gene TRBV5-1; 9 nucleotides align to TRBD1. CDR3 length: 15 residues. Looked up from germline, CDR1 is SGHRS and CDR2 is YFSETQ. V gave up 3 bases and J gave up 0 bases; unmatched junction bases: 4. The CDR3 is CASSSGQGGSYEQYF. The DNA of the CDR3 is TGCGCCAGCAGCTCGGGACAGGGAGGCTCCTACGAGCAGTACTTC.

V and J are TRBV30 and TRBJ2-1; 8 bases are shared with TRBD1. The CDR3 is 14 amino acids. V lost 5 bases to trimming and J lost 12 bases; unmatched junction nucleotides: 15. The V gene's germline CDR1 is GTSNPN and CDR2 SVGIG (reference sequence). CDR3 coding DNA: TGTGCCTGGTCCCGGGACAGGACTTCCGGCTGGCAGTTCTTC. As protein: CAWSRDRTSGWQFF.

The chain recombines TRBV4-1 with TRBJ2-6; TRBD1 aligns across 11 bases. Germline V CDR1 and CDR2: MGHRA, YSYEKL. There are 20 residues in the CDR3. Losses at the gene ends were 1 base for V and 0 bases for J; bases not matched to a gene: 8. The CDR3 region is CASSQGTTGTGGSGANVLTF. In DNA form, the CDR3 reads TGCGCCAGCAGCCAAGGTACAACCGGGACAGGGGGCTCTGGGGCCAACGTCCTGACTTTC.

V gene TRBV5-1 combines with J gene TRBJ2-7, with a possible D match to TRBD1 (5 bases). The germline V gene has CDR1 SGHRS and CDR2 YFSETQ. There are 15 residues in the CDR3. Trimming cost V 0 bases and J 3 bases, with 13 bases left between them. The CDR3 coding sequence is TGCGCCAGCAGCTTGGGGGCAGGGTATTTCTACGAGCAGTACTTC. Translated, it gives CASSLGAGYFYEQYF.

This chain links TRBV13 with TRBJ2-7, with 10 bases lining up with TRBD2. The CDR3 is 16 amino acids. Per germline, CDR1 PRHDT and CDR2 FYEKMQ (reference sequence). With 3 bases clipped from V and 2 bases from J, the junction kept 7 bases outside the gene matches. CDR3 residues: CASSFNSGRNPYEQYF. The CDR3 DNA follows: TGTGCCAGCAGCTTTAATAGCGGGAGGAACCCCTACGAGCAGTACTTC.

The rearrangement links TRBV29-1 to TRBJ1-4; D is possibly TRBD1 (5 bases). V lost 4 bases and J lost 4, with 10 bases in between. CDR1 is SQVTM, CDR2 ANQGSEA, per germline. This CDR3 spans 13 amino acids. The CDR3 DNA follows: TGCAGCGTTGGGGGGGGAAATAATGAAAAACTGTTTTTT. It specifies CSVGGGNNEKLFF.

This rearrangement joins TRBV3-1 (or the pseudogene TRBV3-2) to TRBJ1-4; 9 bases line up with TRBD1. Looked up from germline, CDR1 is LGHDT and CDR2 is YNNKEL (reference sequence). There are 17 residues in the CDR3. V gave up 1 base and J gave up 6 bases; unmatched junction bases: 9. The CDR3 reads CASSQGPRQGGDEKLFF. The CDR3 bases are TGTGCCAGCAGCCAAGGTCCCCGACAGGGGGGTGATGAAAAACTGTTTTTT.

This sequence joins TRBV13 and TRBJ1-1; D uncertain. The germline V gene has CDR1 PRHDT and CDR2 FYEKMQ (reference sequence). The CDR3 has 15 residues. Trimming took 4 bases from V and 1 from J, leaving 13 bases between them. CDR3 DNA sequence: TGTGCCAGCAGCTCCCTCCAGACAAGGAACACTGAAGCTTTCTTT. Amino acid sequence: CASSSLQTRNTEAFF.

The V gene is TRBV24-1, the J gene TRBJ1-2; TRBD1 agrees at 8 bases. Per germline, CDR1 KGHDR and CDR2 SFDVKD. The CDR3 has 17 amino acids. Trimming took 2 bases from V and 8 from J; bases not matched to a gene: 15. Here the CDR3 reads CATSDSPPQGAYQGYTF. The DNA of the CDR3 is TGTGCCACCAGTGATTCACCACCGCAGGGGGCCTATCAGGGCTACACCTTC.

J is TRBJ2-7 and V is TRBV7-9, with TRBD1 identical over 7 bases. V was pared by 3 bases and J by 3 bases, with 2 bases of the junction left unmatched. CDR1 SEHNR and CDR2 FQNEAQ come from the germline V gene (reference sequence). The CDR3 is made up of 13 amino acids. For the CDR3, the DNA is TGTGCCAGCAGCTTTCGACAGGGCTACGAGCAGTACTTC. Amino acids: CASSFRQGYEQYF.